This TCR beta chain was found in a study of graft-versus-host responses after intestinal transplantation. Study-wide results and caveats: Peak circulating GvH clone levels tracked with early post-transplant HvG declines.

Here immunoSEQ multiplex PCR was the method, and the copy in TCRdb shows in-frame clones only, minus some. The sample holds roughly 14,000 clones, about 87% seen once. The V end was cut by 0 bases, the J end by 2 bases, with 10 bases between. Germline values: CDR1 MNHEY, CDR2 SVGAGI. The CDR3 is 15 residues long. Regarding this clone: Its antigen is still unknown.

The gene calls are TRBV6-5 and TRBJ1-2; D perhaps matches TRBD1 (6 bases). Sequences were derived from bone marrow, sampled approximately 120 days after intestinal transplantation. This TCR derives from a human patient who received an intestinal transplant, so some T cells may come from the graft donor. The CDR3 coding sequence is TGTGCCAGCAGTTACTCACCAGGGACAAACTATGGCTACACCTTC. Translation: CASSYSPGTNYGYTF.